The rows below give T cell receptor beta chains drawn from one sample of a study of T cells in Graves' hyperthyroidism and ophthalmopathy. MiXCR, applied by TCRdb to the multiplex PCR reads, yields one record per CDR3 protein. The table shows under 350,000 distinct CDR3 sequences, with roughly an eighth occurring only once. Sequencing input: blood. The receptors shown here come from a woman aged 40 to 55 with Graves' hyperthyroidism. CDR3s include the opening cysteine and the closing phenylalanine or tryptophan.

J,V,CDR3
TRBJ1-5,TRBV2,CASSNDRGHQPQHF
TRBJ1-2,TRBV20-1,CSAPGLGGLDYGYTF
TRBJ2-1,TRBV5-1,CASSPESGIPFF
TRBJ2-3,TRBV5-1,CASSLDGGSRDTQYF
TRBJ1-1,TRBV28,CASSLYRGPYEAFF
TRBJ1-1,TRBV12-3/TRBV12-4,CASSPGQKNTEAFF
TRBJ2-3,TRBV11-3,CASSSAARTDTQYF
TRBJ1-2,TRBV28,CAITDRLGYGYTF
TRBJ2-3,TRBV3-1,CASSQEGQDSDTQYF
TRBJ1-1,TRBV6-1,CASSVSRDSLRGTEAFF
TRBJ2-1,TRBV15,CATSSGTSGIDEQFF
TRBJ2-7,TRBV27,CASGPGRWGGYEQYF
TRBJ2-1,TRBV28,CASSGTPTYNEQFF
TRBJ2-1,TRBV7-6,CASSHFGGSSYNEQFF
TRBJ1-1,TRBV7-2,CASSLGTSSTEAFF
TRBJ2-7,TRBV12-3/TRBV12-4,CASRAGTDSSYEQYF
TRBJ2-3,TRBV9,CASSLQGVSSTDTQYF